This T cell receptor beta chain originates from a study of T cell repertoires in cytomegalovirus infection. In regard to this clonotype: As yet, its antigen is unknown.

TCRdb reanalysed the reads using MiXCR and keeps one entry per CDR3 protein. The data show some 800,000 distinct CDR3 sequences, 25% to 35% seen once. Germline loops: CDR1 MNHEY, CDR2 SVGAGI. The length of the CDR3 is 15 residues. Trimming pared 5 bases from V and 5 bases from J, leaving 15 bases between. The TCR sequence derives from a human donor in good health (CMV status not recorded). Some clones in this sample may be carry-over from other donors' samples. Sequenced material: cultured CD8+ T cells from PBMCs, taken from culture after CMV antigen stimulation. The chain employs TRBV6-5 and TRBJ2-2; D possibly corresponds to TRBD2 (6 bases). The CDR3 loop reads CASSAVGGVTGELFF. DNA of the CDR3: TGTGCCAGCAGTGCTGTTGGCGGGGTGACCGGGGAGCTGTTTTTT.